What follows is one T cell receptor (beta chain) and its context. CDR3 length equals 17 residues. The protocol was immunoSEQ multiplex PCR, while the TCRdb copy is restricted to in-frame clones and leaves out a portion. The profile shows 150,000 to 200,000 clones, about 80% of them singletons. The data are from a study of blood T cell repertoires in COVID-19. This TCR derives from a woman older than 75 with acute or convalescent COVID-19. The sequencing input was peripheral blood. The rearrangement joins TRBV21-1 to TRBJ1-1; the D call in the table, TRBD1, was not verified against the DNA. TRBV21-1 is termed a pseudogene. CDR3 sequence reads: CASKTDRAELRKTEAFF. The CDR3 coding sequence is TGTGCCAGCAAAACTGACAGGGCGGAGTTGAGGAAAACTGAAGCTTTCTTT.